The TCR beta chain under discussion was sequenced for a study of CD8+CD57+ T cells in acquired aplastic anemia. Overall study findings and caveats: For CD8+ Simpson's diversity, patients and controls showed no significant difference. Sharing between patients and controls was observed for over 25 CD8+ CDR3 sequences.

Patients picked for sequencing had shown CD8+CD57+ cell expansion detected by flow cytometry. The enrolled patients all had severe acquired aplastic anemia. Patients had undergone no therapy by the time their blood was sampled. This clonotype was picked up a small number of times. Its antigen is undetermined. Germline V gene data show CDR1 as MRHNA and CDR2 as SNTAGT. Between the trimmed V and J ends, which lost 5 bases and 10 bases, there was a span of 14 bases. The CDR3 loop spans 12 amino acids. Both TCR beta VDJ combination and CDR3 sequence profiling were carried out. Genomic DNA was the template for this profiling. TCRdb itself ran the reads through MiXCR, one entry per CDR3 protein. Of around 430,000 distinct CDR3 sequences listed, around 32% were seen once; the top ten hold 0.82%.

What was sequenced was sorted CD4+, CD8+, or CD8+CD57+ T cells (not recorded which) from PBMCs. This chain uses TRBV6-4 with TRBJ1-1; D is unresolved. The receptor comes from a human donor with aplastic anemia. The CDR3, as DNA: TGTGCCAGCAGTAATGTTGCCGGACGAGCTTTCTTT. This sequence encodes CASSNVAGRAFF.